Below, one T cell receptor beta chain is given with its context. Its antigen remains unknown. Method: immunoSEQ multiplex PCR; TCRdb's copy keeps in-frame clones and lacks some. This table holds 110,000 or so clones, around 89% found once. Whether given at about 4 or about 12 weeks, second doses were pooled. The record originates from a study of T cell responses to AZD1222 COVID-19 vaccine. Study-wide points: No repertoire was sampled before or during the peak T cell response, only after it. Spike-specific TCR depth and breadth grew after two AZD1222 doses. Only a handful of people who got AZD1222 tested seropositive at baseline.

The germline CDR1 and CDR2 sequences are LNHDA and SQIVND (reference sequence). V lost 4 bases, J lost 4 bases, and 14 bases lay in between. The CDR3 contains 15 residues. The source is an adult who received the AZD1222 COVID-19 vaccine. The sequenced sample was peripheral blood, obtained 28 days after the second AZD1222 dose. This chain connects TRBV19 to TRBJ2-4, with TRBD2 as a possible D gene (6 bases). The CDR3 DNA follows: TGTGCCAGTAGTAGTCCAGGAGGGATAAAAAACATTCAGTACTTC. Translation gives CASSSPGGIKNIQYF. Drawing the rest from reference TRBV19 and TRBJ2-4, the complete variable domain is DGGITQSPKYLFRKEGQNVTLSCEQNLNHDAMYWYRQDPGQGLRLIYYSQIVNDFQKGDIAEGYSVSREKKESFPLTVTSAQKNPTAFYLCASSSPGGIKNIQYFGAGTRLSVL.